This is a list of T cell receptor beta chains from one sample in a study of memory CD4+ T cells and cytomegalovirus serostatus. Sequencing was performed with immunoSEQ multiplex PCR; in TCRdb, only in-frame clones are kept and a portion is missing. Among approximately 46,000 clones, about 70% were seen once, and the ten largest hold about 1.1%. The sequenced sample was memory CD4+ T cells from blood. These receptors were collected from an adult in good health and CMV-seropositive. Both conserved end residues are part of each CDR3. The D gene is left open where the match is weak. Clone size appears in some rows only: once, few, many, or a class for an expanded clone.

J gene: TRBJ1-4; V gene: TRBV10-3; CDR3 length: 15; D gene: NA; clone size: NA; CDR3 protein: CAISESGTTGEKLFF; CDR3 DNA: TGTGCCATCAGTGAGTCCGGCACGACGGGGGAAAAACTGTTTTTT
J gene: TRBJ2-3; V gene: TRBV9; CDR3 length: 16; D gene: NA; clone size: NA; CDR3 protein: CASSGGPGQNTDTQYF; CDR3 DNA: TGTGCCAGCAGCGGCGGGCCGGGACAAAACACAGATACGCAGTATTTT
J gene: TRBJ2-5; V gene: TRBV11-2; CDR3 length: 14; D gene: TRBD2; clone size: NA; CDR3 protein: CASSPSTSVETQYF; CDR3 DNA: TGTGCCAGCAGCCCATCAACTAGCGTAGAGACCCAGTACTTC
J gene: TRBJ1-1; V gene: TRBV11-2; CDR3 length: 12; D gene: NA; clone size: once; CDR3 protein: CASSLRFAEAFF; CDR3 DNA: TGTGCCAGCAGCTTAAGGTTTGCTGAAGCTTTCTTT
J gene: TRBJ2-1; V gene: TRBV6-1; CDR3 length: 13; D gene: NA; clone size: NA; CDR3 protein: CASTRTGNDEQFF; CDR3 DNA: TGTGCCAGCACTCGAACTGGTAACGATGAGCAGTTCTTC
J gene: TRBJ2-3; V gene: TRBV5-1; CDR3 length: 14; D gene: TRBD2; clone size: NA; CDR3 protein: CASSLVLAGDTQYF; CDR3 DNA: TGCGCCAGCAGCTTGGTACTAGCGGGGGATACGCAGTATTTT
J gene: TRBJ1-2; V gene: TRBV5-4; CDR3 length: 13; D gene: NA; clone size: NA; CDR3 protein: CASSIRTGYGYTF; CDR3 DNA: TGTGCCAGCAGCATCCGGACGGGCTATGGCTACACCTTC
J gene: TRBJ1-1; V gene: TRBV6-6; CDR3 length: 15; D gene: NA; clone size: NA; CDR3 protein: CASSYPPPSGTEAFF; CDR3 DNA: TGTGCCAGCAGTTACCCTCCTCCGTCGGGGACTGAAGCTTTCTTT
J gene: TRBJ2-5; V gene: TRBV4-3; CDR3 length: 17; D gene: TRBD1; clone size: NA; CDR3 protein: CASSQDLGDRYQETQYF; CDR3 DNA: TGCGCCAGCAGCCAAGATTTGGGGGACAGGTACCAAGAGACCCAGTACTTC
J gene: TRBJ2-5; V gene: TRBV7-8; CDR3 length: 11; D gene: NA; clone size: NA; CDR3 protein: CASSFQETQYF; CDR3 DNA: TGTGCCAGCAGCTTTCAAGAGACCCAGTACTTC
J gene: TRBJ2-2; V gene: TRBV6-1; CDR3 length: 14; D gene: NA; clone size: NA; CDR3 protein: CASTPTGNTGELFF; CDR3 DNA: TGTGCCAGCACCCCGACAGGGAACACCGGGGAGCTGTTTTTT
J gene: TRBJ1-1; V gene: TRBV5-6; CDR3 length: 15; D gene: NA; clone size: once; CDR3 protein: CASSLGWGLGTEAFF; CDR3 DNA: TGTGCCAGCAGCTTGGGATGGGGGCTAGGCACTGAAGCTTTCTTT
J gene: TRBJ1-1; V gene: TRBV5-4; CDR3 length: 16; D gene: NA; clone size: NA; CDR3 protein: CASSPGRRVRNTEAFF; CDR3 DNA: TGTGCCAGCAGCCCAGGGCGGAGGGTAAGGAACACTGAAGCTTTCTTT
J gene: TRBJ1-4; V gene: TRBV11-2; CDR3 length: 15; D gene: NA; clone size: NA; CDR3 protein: CASSLGRGVYEKLFF; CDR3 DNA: TGTGCCAGCAGCTTAGGAAGGGGGGTTTATGAAAAACTGTTTTTT
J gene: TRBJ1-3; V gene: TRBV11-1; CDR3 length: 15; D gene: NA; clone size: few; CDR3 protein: CASSSVSGARNTIYF; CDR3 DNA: TGTGCCAGCAGCTCCGTATCAGGAGCCAGAAACACCATATATTTT
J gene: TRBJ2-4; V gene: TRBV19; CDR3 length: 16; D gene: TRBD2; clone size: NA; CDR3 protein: CASSPGGELLKNIQYF; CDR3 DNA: TGTGCCAGTAGTCCGGGAGGGGAACTCCTCAAAAACATTCAGTACTTC
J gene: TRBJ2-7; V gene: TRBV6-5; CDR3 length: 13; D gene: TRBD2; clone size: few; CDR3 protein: CASTLAGTYEQYF; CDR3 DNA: TGTGCCAGCACCCTAGCGGGGACCTACGAGCAGTACTTC
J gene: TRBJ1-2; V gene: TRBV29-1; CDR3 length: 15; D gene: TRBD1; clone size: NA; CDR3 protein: CSVEVGTGALSGYTF; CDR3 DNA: TGCAGCGTTGAAGTGGGGACAGGGGCTCTGTCTGGCTACACCTTC
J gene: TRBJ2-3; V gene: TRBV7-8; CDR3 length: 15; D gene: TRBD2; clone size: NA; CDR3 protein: CASTPLAVYTDTQYF; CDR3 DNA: TGTGCCAGCACACCCCTAGCGGTCTACACAGATACGCAGTATTTT
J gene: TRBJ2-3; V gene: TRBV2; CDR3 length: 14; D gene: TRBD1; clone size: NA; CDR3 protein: CASSVDRGRDTQYF; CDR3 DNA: TGTGCCAGCAGTGTCGACAGGGGGAGAGATACGCAGTATTTT
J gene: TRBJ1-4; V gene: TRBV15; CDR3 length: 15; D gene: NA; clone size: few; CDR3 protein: CATSRDQAVNEKLFF; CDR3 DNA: TGTGCCACCAGCAGAGATCAGGCCGTGAATGAAAAACTGTTTTTT
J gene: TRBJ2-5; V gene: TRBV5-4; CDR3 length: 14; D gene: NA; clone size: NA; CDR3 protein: CASSLVLGQETQYF; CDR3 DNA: TGTGCCAGCAGCTTGGTTCTGGGTCAAGAGACCCAGTACTTC
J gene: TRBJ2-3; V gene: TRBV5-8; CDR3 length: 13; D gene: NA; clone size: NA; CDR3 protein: CASRVSGTDTQYF; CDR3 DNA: TGTGCCAGCAGGGTTTCGGGCACAGATACGCAGTATTTT
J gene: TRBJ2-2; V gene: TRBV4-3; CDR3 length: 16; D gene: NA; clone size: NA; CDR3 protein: CASSPGRGADTGELFF; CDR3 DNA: TGCGCCAGCAGCCCAGGCCGGGGGGCAGACACCGGGGAGCTGTTTTTT
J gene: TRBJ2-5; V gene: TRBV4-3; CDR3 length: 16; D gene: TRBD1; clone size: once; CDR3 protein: CASSQDEGQGRETQYF; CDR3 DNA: TGCGCCAGCAGCCAAGATGAGGGACAGGGACGGGAGACCCAGTACTTC
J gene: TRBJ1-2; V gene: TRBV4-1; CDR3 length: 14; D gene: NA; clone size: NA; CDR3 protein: CASSQEPGRDDYTF; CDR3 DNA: TGCGCCAGCAGCCAAGAACCCGGACGAGACGACTACACCTTC
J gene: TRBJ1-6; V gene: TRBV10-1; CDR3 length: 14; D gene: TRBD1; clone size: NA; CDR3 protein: CASSADRVRSPLHF; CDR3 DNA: TGCGCCAGCAGTGCCGACAGGGTGAGGTCACCCCTCCACTTT
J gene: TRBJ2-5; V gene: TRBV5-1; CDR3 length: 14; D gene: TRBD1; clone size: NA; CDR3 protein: CASSWGQVQETQYF; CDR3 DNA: TGCGCCAGCAGCTGGGGACAGGTCCAAGAGACCCAGTACTTC
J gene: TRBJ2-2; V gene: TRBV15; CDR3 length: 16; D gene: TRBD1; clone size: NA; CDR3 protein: CATSGDRGRETGELFF; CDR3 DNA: TGTGCCACCAGCGGAGACAGGGGGCGGGAGACCGGGGAGCTGTTTTTT
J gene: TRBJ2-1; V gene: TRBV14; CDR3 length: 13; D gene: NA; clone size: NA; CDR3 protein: CASSYTRGGQQFF; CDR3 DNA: TGTGCCAGCAGCTATACCAGGGGTGGTCAGCAGTTCTTC
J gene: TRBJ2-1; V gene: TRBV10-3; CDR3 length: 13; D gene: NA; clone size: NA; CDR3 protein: CAISELGYNEQFF; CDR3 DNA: TGTGCCATCAGTGAGTTAGGCTACAATGAGCAGTTCTTC
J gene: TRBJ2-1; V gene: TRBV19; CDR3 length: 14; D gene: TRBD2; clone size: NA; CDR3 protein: CASSISGDYNEQFF; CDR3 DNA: TGTGCCAGTAGTATTAGCGGGGACTACAATGAGCAGTTCTTC
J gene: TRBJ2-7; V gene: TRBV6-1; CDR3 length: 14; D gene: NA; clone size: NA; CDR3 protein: CASSEAGGAREQYF; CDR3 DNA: TGTGCCAGCAGTGAAGCGGGTGGAGCGCGCGAGCAGTACTTC
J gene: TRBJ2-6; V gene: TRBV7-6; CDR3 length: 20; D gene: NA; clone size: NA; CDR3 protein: CASSLALRDGSLSGANVLTF; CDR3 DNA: TGTGCCAGCAGCTTAGCGTTACGGGACGGAAGTCTCTCTGGGGCCAACGTCCTGACTTTC
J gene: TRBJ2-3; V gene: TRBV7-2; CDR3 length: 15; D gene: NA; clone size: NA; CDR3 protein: CASSLVGEGTDTQYF; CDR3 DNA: TGTGCCAGCAGCTTAGTTGGGGAAGGCACAGATACGCAGTATTTT
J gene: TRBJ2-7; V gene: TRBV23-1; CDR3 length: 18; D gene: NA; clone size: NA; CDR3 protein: CASSQSWGGQASSYEQYF; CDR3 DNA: TGCGCCAGCAGTCAATCGTGGGGCGGCCAAGCCAGCTCCTACGAGCAGTACTTC
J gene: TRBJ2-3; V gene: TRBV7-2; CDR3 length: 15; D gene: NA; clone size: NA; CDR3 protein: CASSRLTEATDTQYF; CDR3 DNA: TGTGCCAGCAGCCGATTGACAGAGGCCACAGATACGCAGTATTTT
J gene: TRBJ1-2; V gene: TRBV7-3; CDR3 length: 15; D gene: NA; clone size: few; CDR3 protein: CASSLNGEANYGYTF; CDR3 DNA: TGTGCCAGCAGCTTAAACGGGGAAGCTAACTATGGCTACACCTTC
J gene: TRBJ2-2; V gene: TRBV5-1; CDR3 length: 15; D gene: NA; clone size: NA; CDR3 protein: CASSLLLGTPGELFF; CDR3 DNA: TGCGCCAGCAGCTTGTTGCTGGGGACCCCCGGGGAGCTGTTTTTT
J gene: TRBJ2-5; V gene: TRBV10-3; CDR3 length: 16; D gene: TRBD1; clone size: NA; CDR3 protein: CAIRPSGQGKWETQYF; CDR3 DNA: TGTGCCATCAGGCCCTCGGGACAGGGGAAGTGGGAGACCCAGTACTTC
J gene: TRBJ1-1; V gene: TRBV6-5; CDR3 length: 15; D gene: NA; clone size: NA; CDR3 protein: CASSYSRPGNTEAFF; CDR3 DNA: TGTGCCAGCAGTTACTCTCGGCCAGGAAACACTGAAGCTTTCTTT
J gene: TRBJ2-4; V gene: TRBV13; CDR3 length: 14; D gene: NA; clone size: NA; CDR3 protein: CASSLGTRADIQYF; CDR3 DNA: TGTGCCAGCAGCTTAGGTACCAGGGCGGACATTCAGTACTTC
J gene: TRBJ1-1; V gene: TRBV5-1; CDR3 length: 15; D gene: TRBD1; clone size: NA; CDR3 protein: CASSLSTGTNTEAFF; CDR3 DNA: TGCGCCAGCAGTCTTTCGACAGGGACGAACACTGAAGCTTTCTTT
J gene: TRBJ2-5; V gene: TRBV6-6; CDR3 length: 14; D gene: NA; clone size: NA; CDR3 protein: CASSYEENRETQYF; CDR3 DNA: TGTGCCAGCAGTTACGAGGAAAATCGAGAGACCCAGTACTTC
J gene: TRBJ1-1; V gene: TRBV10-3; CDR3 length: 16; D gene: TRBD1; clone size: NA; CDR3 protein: CAISDDRGNMNTEAFF; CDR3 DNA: TGTGCCATCAGTGATGACAGGGGAAACATGAACACTGAAGCTTTCTTT
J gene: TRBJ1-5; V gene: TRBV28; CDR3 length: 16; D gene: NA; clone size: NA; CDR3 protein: CASSLEPGRSNQPQHF; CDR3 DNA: TGTGCCAGCAGTTTAGAGCCAGGGAGATCCAATCAGCCCCAGCATTTT
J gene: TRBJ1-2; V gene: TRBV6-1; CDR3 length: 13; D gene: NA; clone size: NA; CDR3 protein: CASSETGGYGYTF; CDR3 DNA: TGTGCCAGCAGTGAAACAGGAGGCTATGGCTACACCTTC
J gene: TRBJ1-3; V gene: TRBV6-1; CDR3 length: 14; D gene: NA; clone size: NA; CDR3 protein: CASSALDTGNTIYF; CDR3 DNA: TGTGCCAGCAGTGCCTTGGACACTGGAAACACCATATATTTT
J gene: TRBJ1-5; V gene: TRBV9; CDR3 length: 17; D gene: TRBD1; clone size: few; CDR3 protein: CASSVGTGAYSNQPQHF; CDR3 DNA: TGTGCCAGCAGCGTAGGGACAGGCGCCTATAGCAATCAGCCCCAGCATTTT
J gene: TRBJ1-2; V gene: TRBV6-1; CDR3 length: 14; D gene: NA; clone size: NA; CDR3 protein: CASSGYREGGGYTF; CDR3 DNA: TGTGCCAGCAGTGGCTACAGGGAGGGAGGTGGCTACACCTTC
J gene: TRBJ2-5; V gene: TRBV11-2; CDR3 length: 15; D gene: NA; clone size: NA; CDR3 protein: CASSLGTGFQETQYF; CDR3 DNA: TGTGCCAGCAGCTTAGGTACAGGGTTCCAAGAGACCCAGTACTTC
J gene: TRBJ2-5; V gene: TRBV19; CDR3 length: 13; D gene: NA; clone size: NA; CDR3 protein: CASSMMGKETQYF; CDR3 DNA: TGTGCCAGTAGTATGATGGGAAAAGAGACCCAGTACTTC
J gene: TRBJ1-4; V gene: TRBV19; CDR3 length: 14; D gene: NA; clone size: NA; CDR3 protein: CASGDGPRGEKLFF; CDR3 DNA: TGTGCCAGTGGGGATGGGCCTAGGGGTGAAAAACTGTTTTTT
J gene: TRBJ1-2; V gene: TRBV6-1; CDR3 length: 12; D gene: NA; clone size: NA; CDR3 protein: CASSGRNYGYTF; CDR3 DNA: TGTGCCAGCAGTGGACGAAACTATGGCTACACCTTC
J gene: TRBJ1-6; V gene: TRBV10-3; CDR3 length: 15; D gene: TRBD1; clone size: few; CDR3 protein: CAISELGTGVSPLHF; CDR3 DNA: TGTGCCATCAGTGAGTTGGGGACAGGGGTTTCACCCCTCCACTTT
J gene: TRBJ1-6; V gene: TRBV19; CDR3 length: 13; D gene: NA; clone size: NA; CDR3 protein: CASTRTYNSPLHF; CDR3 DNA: TGTGCCAGTACGCGGACCTATAATTCACCCCTCCACTTT